This T cell receptor (beta chain) was documented in a study of blood T cells in healthy people across ages. CDR3 length: 12 residues. Germline CDR1 and CDR2: SGHRS and YFSETQ. The V segment lost 2 bases and the J segment 6 bases; nucleotides outside the gene matches: 2. Then a second PCR, running roughly 7 to 11 cycles, was carried out with a sample-barcoded 5' primer and a J-beta primer mix. TCRdb used MiXCR to reprocess the 5' RACE reads, holding one entry per CDR3 protein. In the table there are 650,000 to 950,000 distinct CDR3 sequences, roughly 44% of which are singletons. The study's findings and limits: The unsorted PBMCs prevented any conclusive comparison of naive versus antigen-experienced cells.

Many counts were recorded for this clonotype. Its antigen is not identified. What was sequenced was blood. The clonotype originates from a man aged 60-69 years in good health. V is TRBV5-1 and J is TRBJ2-7, with 7 nucleotides matching TRBD2. CDR3 coding DNA: TGCGCCAGCAGCTTCGGGGAGGGCGAGCAGTACTTC. Translating gives CASSFGEGEQYF.